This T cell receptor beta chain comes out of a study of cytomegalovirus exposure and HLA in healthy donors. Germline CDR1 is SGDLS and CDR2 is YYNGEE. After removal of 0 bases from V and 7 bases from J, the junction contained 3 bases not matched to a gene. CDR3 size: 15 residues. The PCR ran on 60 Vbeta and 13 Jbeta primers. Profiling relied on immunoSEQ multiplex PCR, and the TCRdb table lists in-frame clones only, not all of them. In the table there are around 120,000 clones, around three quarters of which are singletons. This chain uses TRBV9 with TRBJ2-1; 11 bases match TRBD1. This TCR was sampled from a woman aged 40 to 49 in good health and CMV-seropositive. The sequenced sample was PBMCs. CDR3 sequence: CASSVAGTGGNEQFF. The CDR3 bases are TGTGCCAGCAGCGTAGCCGGGACAGGGGGGAATGAGCAGTTCTTC. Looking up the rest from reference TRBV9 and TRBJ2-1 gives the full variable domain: DSGVTQTPKHLITATGQRVTLRCSPRSGDLSVYWYQQSLDQGLQFLIQYYNGEERAKGNILERFSAQQFPDLHSELNLSSLELGDSALYFCASSVAGTGGNEQFFGPGTRLTVL.